This TCR beta chain is from a study of cytomegalovirus exposure and HLA in healthy donors. Overall study: As an earlier analysis found, about 190 million T cells yielded approximately 110 million unique TCR beta sequences.

The study, taken as a whole, reports: In a later analysis, productive TCRs from donors in an Asian-associated ancestry cluster reportedly carried fewer N-insertions than the cohort mean.

60 Vbeta and 13 Jbeta primers were used in PCR. Sequencing was performed with immunoSEQ multiplex PCR; in TCRdb, only in-frame clones are kept and a portion is missing. The data hold some 170,000 clones, with around 81% observed a single time. The trim removed 4 bases at V and 6 bases at J, leaving 17 bases unmatched. Germline V gene lookup returns CDR1 MNHEY and CDR2 SMNVEV (reference sequence). The CDR3 totals 17 residues. While unrecorded immune exposures were likely, the donors were nominally healthy when sampled. Comments on this clone: Its specificity is unknown.

This chain uses TRBV27 with TRBJ1-2; 7 bases map to TRBD1. The sample consisted of PBMCs. The sequence was obtained from a woman between 35 and 50 years old in good health and CMV-seronegative. The CDR3 loop reads CASSSTGQNQLVDGYTF. For the CDR3, the DNA is TGTGCCAGCAGTTCGACAGGGCAAAACCAACTCGTGGATGGCTACACCTTC.